One and the same sample provided the 3 T cell receptor beta chains below, sequenced in a study of cytomegalovirus exposure and HLA in healthy donors. Libraries were prepared by immunoSEQ multiplex PCR; TCRdb keeps only in-frame clonotypes and omits some of them. This sample has around 98,000 clones, with roughly 87% found just once. The material sequenced was PBMCs. Receptor source: a man younger than 35 in good health and CMV-seropositive.

The V and J genes are TRBV5-6 and TRBJ2-2; unclear D gene. Trimming shortened V by 2 bases and J by 4 bases, and 12 bases separated the two germline ends. There are 15 residues in the CDR3. Germline lookup yields CDR1 SGHDT and CDR2 YYEEEE. CDR3 amino acids: CASSFSDQRTGELFF. For the CDR3, the DNA is TGTGCCAGCAGCTTCTCCGACCAGCGCACCGGGGAGCTGTTTTTT.

The chain couples TRBV19 to TRBJ2-1; possibly TRBD1 for D (5 bases). The CDR3 extends over 15 amino acids. Trimming removed 1 base from V and 1 base from J, with 8 bases in between. Germline assignment: CDR1 LNHDA and CDR2 SQIVND (reference sequence). The CDR3 bases are TGTGCCAGTAGTATAGGATCAGGGTCCTACAATGAGCAGTTCTTC. Its protein is CASSIGSGSYNEQFF.

This chain connects TRBV5-1 to TRBJ2-1; a possible D gene is TRBD2 (6 bases). CDR1 is SGHRS and CDR2 is YFSETQ in the germline V gene. Trimming removed 0 bases from V and 6 bases from J, with 13 bases in between. This CDR3 is 15 amino acids long. The CDR3 DNA is TGCGCCAGCAGCTTGGCAGTTTCGGGGGTCAATGAGCAGTTCTTC. This encodes CASSLAVSGVNEQFF. Filled out from reference TRBV5-1 and TRBJ2-1, the complete variable domain reads KAGVTQTPRYLIKTRGQQVTLSCSPISGHRSVSWYQQTPGQGLQFLFEYFSETQRNKGNFPGRFSGRQFSNSRSEMNVSTLELGDSALYLCASSLAVSGVNEQFFGPGTRLTVL.